This T cell receptor beta chain emerged from a study of T cells expressing NK-cell markers. CDR3 length: 14 amino acids. Looked up from germline, CDR1 is SGHRS and CDR2 is YFSETQ. TCRdb re-called the 5' RACE reads and gives one entry per CDR3 protein, without DNA. There are 400,000 or so distinct CDR3 sequences in the sample, with about 10% held by the top ten. Notes on the study in general: Among CD8+ T cells from several donors, dominant NKG2C+ clonotypes accounted for roughly 1.0-8%.

Points on this clonotype: Its antigen is unknown.

This clonotype was obtained from a woman aged 45 to 65 in good health. The material sequenced was blood T cells: a sorted CD56 or NKG2C T cell subset, CD4+ or CD8+ T cells, or bulk PBMC T cells (not recorded which). The chain employs TRBV5-1 and TRBJ2-1. The CDR3 spells CASSLVVGLNEQFF.